This TCR beta chain came from a study of T cell responses to AZD1222 COVID-19 vaccine. Study-wide background: Second-dose timings of about 4 or about 12 weeks were pooled.

By share, this clone counts as medium-sized. The antigen is undetermined. The protocol was immunoSEQ multiplex PCR, while the TCRdb copy is restricted to in-frame clones and leaves out a portion. The sample consists of about 28,000 clones, about three quarters of them appearing once. CDR3 size: 15 residues. Between the trimmed V and J ends, which lost 4 bases and 14 bases, there was a span of 21 bases. CDR1 is MNHEY and CDR2 is SMNVEV in the germline V gene (reference sequence). Whole-study results and caveats: Repertoire sampling was restricted to post-peak T cell response timepoints. Unmutated regions of variants are reportedly targeted by nearly half of spike-specific TCRs. Possibly, clonal diversity was underestimated; donors were largely white British and included more females.

The input for sequencing was peripheral blood, taken on day 0 of AZD1222 vaccination. The receptor was derived from an adult in good health. The rearrangement uses TRBV27 and TRBJ1-6; D is unresolved. The DNA of the CDR3 is TGTGCCAGCAGTTCCCCCCTAGGTGCTAATTGGGCCCTCCACTTT. Translating it yields CASSSPLGANWALHF.